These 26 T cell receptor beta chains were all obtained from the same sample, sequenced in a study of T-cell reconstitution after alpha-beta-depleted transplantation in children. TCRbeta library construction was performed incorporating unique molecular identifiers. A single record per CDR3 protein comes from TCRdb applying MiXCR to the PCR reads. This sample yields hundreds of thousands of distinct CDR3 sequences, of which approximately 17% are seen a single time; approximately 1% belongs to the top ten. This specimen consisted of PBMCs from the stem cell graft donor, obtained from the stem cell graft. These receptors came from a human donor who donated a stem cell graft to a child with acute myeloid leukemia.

The CDR3, as DNA: TGTGCCAGCAGTTTCGTCCGGGGGAGCTCCTACAATGAGCAGTTCTTC. As protein: CASSFVRGSSYNEQFF. V usage is TRBV12-3 or TRBV12-4 and J usage is TRBJ2-1, with D tentatively TRBD2 (6 bases). This CDR3 is built from 16 residues. The V end lost 3 bases, the J end lost 0 bases, and 12 bases lay between the germline ends.

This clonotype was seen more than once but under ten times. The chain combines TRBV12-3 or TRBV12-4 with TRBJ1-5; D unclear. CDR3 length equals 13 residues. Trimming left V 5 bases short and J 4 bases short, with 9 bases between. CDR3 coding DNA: TGTGCCAGCAGTACGGAGGTTAATCAGCCCCAGCATTTT. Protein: CASSTEVNQPQHF.

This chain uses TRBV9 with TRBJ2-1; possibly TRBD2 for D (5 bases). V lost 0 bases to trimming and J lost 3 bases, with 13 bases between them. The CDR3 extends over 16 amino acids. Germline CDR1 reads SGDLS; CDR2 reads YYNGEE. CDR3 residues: CASSVEEGIGYNEQFF. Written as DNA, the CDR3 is TGTGCCAGCAGCGTAGAAGAGGGAATAGGCTACAATGAGCAGTTCTTC.

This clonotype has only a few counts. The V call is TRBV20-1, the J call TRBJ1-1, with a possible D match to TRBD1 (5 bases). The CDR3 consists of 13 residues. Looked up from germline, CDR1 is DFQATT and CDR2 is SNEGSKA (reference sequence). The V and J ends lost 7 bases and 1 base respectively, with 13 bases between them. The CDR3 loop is CSVTSGGNTEAFF. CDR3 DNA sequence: TGCAGTGTCACTAGCGGGGGGAACACTGAAGCTTTCTTT.

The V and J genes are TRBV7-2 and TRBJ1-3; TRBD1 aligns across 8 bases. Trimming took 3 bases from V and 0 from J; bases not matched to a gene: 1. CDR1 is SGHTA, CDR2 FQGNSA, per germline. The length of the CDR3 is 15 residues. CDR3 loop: CASSFQGASGNTIYF. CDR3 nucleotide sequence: TGTGCCAGCAGCTTCCAGGGGGCCTCTGGAAACACCATATATTTT.

CDR3 nucleotide sequence: TGCAGTGCTCGGTCCGCTTCCGTCGGCGCCACCTACAATGAGCAGTTCTTC. This gives the protein CSARSASVGATYNEQFF. This chain connects TRBV20-1 to TRBJ2-1; no firm D call. The CDR3 is 17 amino acids. The germline V and J ends were trimmed by 5 bases and 2 bases, with 22 bases remaining between them. In germline, CDR1 is DFQATT, CDR2 SNEGSKA (reference sequence).

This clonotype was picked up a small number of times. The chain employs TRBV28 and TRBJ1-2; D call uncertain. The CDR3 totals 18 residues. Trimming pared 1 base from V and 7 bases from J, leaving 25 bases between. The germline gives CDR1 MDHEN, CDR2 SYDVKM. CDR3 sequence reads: CASSLSGASVGAWAGYTF. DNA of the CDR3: TGTGCCAGCAGTTTATCGGGAGCCTCGGTCGGAGCTTGGGCTGGCTACACCTTC.

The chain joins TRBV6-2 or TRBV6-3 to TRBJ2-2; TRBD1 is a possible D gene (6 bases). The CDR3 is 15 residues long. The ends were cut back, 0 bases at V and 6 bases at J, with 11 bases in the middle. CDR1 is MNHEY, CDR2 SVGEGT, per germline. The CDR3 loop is CASSYSMAGAGELFF. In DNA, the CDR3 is TGTGCCAGCAGTTACTCGATGGCAGGGGCCGGGGAGCTGTTTTTT.

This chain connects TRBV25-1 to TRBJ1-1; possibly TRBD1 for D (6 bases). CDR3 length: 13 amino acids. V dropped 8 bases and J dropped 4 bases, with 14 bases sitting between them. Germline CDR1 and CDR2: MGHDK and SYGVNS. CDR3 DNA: TGTGCCAGCGGTACACAGGGAGGCACTGAAGCTTTCTTT. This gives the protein CASGTQGGTEAFF.

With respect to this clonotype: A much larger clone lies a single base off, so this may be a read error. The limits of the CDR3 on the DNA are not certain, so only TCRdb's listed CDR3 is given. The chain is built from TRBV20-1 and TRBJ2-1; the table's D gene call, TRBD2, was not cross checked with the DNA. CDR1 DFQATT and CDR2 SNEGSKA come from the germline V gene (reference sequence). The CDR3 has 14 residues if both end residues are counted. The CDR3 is CSAFGGGNYNEPFF.

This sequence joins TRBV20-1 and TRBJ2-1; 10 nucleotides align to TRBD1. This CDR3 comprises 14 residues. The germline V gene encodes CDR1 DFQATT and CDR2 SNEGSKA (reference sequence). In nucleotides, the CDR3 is TGCAGCGCATCCGGGACAGGGGTTAACGATGAGCAGTTCTTC. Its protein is CSASGTGVNDEQFF.

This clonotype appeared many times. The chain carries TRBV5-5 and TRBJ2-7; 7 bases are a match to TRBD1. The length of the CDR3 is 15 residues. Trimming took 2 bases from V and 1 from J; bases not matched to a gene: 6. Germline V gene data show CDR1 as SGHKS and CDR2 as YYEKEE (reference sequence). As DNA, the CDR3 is TGTGCCAGCAGCTTTACCGGGACAGAGTCCTACGAGCAGTACGTC. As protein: CASSFTGTESYEQYV.

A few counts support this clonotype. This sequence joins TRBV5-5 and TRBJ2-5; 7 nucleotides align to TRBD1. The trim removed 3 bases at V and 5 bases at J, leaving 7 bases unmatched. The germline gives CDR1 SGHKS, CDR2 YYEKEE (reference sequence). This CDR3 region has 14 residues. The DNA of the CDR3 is TGTGCCAGCAGCTGGCGGACAGGATGGGAGACCCAGTACTTC. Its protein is CASSWRTGWETQYF. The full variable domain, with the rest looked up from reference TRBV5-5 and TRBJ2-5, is DAGVTQSPTHLIKTRGQQVTLRCSPISGHKSVSWYQQVLGQGPQFIFQYYEKEERGRGNFPDRFSARQFPNYSSELNVNALLLGDSALYLCASSWRTGWETQYFGPGTRLLVL.

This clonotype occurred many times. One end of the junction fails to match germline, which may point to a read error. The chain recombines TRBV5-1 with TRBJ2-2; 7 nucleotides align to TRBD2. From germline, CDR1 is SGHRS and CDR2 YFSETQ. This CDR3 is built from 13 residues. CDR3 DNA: TGTGCCAGCAGTCGGGGGGACACCGGGGAGCTGTTTTTT. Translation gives CASSRGDTGELFF.

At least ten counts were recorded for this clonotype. The CDR3 nucleotides are TGCAGTGCTGGGGGGTCCAGGGCCCCTAATGAGCAGTTCTTC. It yields the protein CSAGGSRAPNEQFF. The chain has TRBV20-1 and TRBJ2-1, with D perhaps matching TRBD2 (6 bases). CDR3 length: 14 residues. Trimming cost V 5 bases and J 7 bases, with 18 bases left between them. Germline V CDR1 and CDR2: DFQATT, SNEGSKA (reference sequence).

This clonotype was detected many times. CDR3 amino acids: CSASGGYTDTQYF. The DNA for the CDR3 is TGCAGTGCTAGCGGGGGATACACAGATACGCAGTATTTT. The chain employs TRBV20-1 and TRBJ2-3; D may be TRBD2 (6 bases). The CDR3 totals 13 residues. V gave up 3 bases and J gave up 2 bases, with 9 bases separating them. Germline lookup yields CDR1 DFQATT and CDR2 SNEGSKA (reference sequence).

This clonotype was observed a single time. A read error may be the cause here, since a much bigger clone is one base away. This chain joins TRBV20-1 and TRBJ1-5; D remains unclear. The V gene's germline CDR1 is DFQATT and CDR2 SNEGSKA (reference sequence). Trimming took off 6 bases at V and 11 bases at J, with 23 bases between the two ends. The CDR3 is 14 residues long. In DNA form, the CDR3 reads TGCAGTGCCCTCACGAGCACAACCTTAGGGACCCAGCATTTT. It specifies CSALTSTTLGTQHF.

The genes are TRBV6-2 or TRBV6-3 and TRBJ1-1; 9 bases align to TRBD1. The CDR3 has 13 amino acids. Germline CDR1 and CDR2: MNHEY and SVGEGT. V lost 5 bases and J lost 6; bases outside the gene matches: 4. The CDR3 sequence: CASSPGQGSEAFF. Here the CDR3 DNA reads TGTGCCAGCAGTCCGGGACAGGGCTCTGAAGCTTTCTTT.

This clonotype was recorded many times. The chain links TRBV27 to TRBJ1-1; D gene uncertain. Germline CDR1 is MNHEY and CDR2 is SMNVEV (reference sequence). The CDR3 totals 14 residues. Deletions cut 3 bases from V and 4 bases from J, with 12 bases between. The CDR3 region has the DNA TGTGCCAGCAGTTTGCGGGAATCGGGCACTGAAGCTTTCTTT. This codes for CASSLRESGTEAFF.

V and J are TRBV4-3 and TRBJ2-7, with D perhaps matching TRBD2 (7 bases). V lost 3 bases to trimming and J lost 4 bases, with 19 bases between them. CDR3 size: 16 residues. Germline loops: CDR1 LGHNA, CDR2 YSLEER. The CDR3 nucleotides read TGCGCCAGCAGCCAGGGTTTAGGGGGGGCCTGTTACGAGCAGTACTTC. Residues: CASSQGLGGACYEQYF.

The CDR3 loop reads CASSLRGVVAGGTDTQYF. In nucleotides, the CDR3 is TGTGCCAGCAGTTTAAGGGGAGTTGTAGCGGGGGGAACAGATACGCAGTATTTT. The chain has TRBV12-3 or TRBV12-4 and TRBJ2-3, with TRBD2 identical over 10 bases. The CDR3 is made up of 18 amino acids. V dropped 2 bases and J dropped 3; count of bases not matched to a gene: 11.

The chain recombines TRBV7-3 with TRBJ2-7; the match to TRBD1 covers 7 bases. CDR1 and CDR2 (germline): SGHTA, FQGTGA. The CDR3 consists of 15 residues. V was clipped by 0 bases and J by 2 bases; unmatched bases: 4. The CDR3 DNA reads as TGTGCCAGCAGCTTAACCGGGACAGCACCCTACGAGCAGTACTTC. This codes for CASSLTGTAPYEQYF.

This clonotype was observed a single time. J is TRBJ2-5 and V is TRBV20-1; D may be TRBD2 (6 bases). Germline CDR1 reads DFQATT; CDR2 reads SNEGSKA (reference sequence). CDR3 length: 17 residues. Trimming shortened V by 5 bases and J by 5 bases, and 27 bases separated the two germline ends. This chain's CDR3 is CSAEGRGPSVGGETQYF. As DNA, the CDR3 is TGCAGTGCTGAGGGGCGGGGTCCCTCCGTCGGTGGGGAGACCCAGTACTTC.

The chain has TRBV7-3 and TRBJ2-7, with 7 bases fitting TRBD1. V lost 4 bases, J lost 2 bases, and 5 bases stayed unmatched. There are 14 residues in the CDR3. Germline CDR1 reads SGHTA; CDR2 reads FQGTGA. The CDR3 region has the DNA TGTGCCAGCAGCTCGGGACAGCCGCCCTACGAGCAGTACTTC. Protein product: CASSSGQPPYEQYF.

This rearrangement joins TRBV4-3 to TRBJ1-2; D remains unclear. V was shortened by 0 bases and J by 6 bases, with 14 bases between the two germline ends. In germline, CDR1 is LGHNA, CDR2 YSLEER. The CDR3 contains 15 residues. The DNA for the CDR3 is TGCGCCAGCAGCCAAGATCGAATCTCGTCCGATGGCTACACCTTC. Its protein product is CASSQDRISSDGYTF.

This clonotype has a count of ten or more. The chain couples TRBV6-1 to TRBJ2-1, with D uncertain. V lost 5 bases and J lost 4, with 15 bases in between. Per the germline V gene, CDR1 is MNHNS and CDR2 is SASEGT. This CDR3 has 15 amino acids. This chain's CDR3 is CASSLTQFRYNEQFF. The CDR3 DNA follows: TGTGCCAGCAGTCTTACCCAATTCAGGTACAATGAGCAGTTCTTC.